The present entry profiles one T cell receptor beta chain with its context. These data are taken from a study of spatial heterogeneity in lung cancer. Study as a whole: Sequenced were any available follow-up PBMC samples, which had been obtained a median of approximately two years after resection. Raw-read counts averaged over ten per unique TCR and UMI combination.

TCRdb reprocessed the 5' RACE reads via MiXCR and lists one record per CDR3 protein. The top ten hold around a fifth of the sample, which has fewer than 100,000 distinct CDR3 sequences, 15% to 20% seen once. Time point of the sample: blood at routine non-recurrence follow-up after resection. Trimming left V 1 base short and J 2 bases short, with 13 bases between. This CDR3 comprises 16 residues. Germline values: CDR1 SGHDN, CDR2 FVKESK. Sequenced here: PBMCs, sampled at follow-up. The gene calls are TRBV14 and TRBJ2-3; D not certain. The clonotype originates from a male donor with early-stage non-small cell lung cancer. CDR3 in amino acids: CASSQGASPVTDTQYF. The CDR3 DNA is TGTGCCAGCAGCCAAGGAGCGTCTCCAGTCACAGATACGCAGTATTTT.